This T cell receptor (beta chain) originates from a study of T cell responses to AZD1222 COVID-19 vaccine. Generated by immunoSEQ multiplex PCR, the TCRdb table keeps only in-frame clones and is missing some. In the table there are 95,000 to 150,000 clones, around 90% of which are singletons. J was trimmed by 7 bases and V by 8 bases; bases with no gene match: 9. This CDR3 has 14 residues. Per germline, CDR1 LNHNV and CDR2 YYDKDF (reference sequence). Details on this clone: The antigen is undetermined.

Study outcomes and limitations: Researchers took repertoire samples only after the peak T cell response had come. Baseline serostatus was positive in only six AZD1222 recipients.

This receptor was taken from an adult who received the AZD1222 COVID-19 vaccine. The sample in question was peripheral blood, obtained 28 days after the second AZD1222 dose. J is TRBJ2-2 and V is TRBV15; 8 nucleotides align to TRBD2. This CDR3 reads CATATGGRGGELFF. The CDR3 coding sequence is TGTGCCACCGCGACGGGGGGGCGCGGCGGGGAGCTGTTTTTT.